The rows below give T cell receptor beta chains drawn from one sample of a study of T cell responses to AZD1222 COVID-19 vaccine. Generated by immunoSEQ multiplex PCR, the TCRdb table keeps only in-frame clones and is missing some. The sample lists roughly 150,000 clones, about nine tenths occurring once. Here the sequenced sample was peripheral blood, taken 28 days after the second AZD1222 dose. The receptors shown here come from an adult who received the AZD1222 COVID-19 vaccine. Both conserved end residues are part of each CDR3. The D gene is left open where the match is weak. Clone size is not always given. Where it is, it says once, few, many or a class for expanded clones.

clone size	CDR3 length	V gene	D gene	J gene	CDR3 DNA	CDR3 protein
NA	17	TRBV5-6	TRBD1	TRBJ2-3	TGTGCCAGCACCAAATTTGGACAGGGGGCTAAAACAGATACGCAGTATTTT	CASTKFGQGAKTDTQYF
few	15	TRBV4-2	NA	TRBJ2-4	TGTGCCAGCAGCCAAGAGTTCTTACAGGAAAACATTCAGTACTTC	CASSQEFLQENIQYF
NA	17	TRBV18	TRBD1	TRBJ1-2	TGTGCCAGCTCACCGTTACCGGGACAGGGGTCAAACTATGGCTACACCTTC	CASSPLPGQGSNYGYTF
NA	16	TRBV19	TRBD1	TRBJ2-3	TGTGCCAGTAGTATCTCTGGGACAGGGATTTCCGATACGCAGTATTTT	CASSISGTGISDTQYF
NA	13	TRBV2	NA	TRBJ1-6	TGTGCCAGCATGACCGCAGGGGAATCACCCCTCCACTTT	CASMTAGESPLHF
NA	13	TRBV24-1	NA	TRBJ2-3	TGTGCCACCAGTGAGTCTAAGCCAGATACGCAGTATTTT	CATSESKPDTQYF
NA	16	TRBV7-2	NA	TRBJ2-1	TGTGCCAGCAGCATCTTAGGGGGTGGACCACAAGGAGAGCAGTTCTTC	CASSILGGGPQGEQFF
NA	15	TRBV7-2	NA	TRBJ2-2	TGTGCCAGCAGCTTAATTCCTTCCTCCCCCGGGGAGCTGTTTTTT	CASSLIPSSPGELFF
NA	15	TRBV7-2	TRBD1	TRBJ1-2	TGTGCCAGCAGCTTAGCCTCGACAGGGGGAGTTAGCTACACCTTC	CASSLASTGGVSYTF
NA	15	TRBV28	NA	TRBJ2-1	TGTGCCAGCAGTTTAGTACAGACCCTTAGGAATGAGCAGTTCTTC	CASSLVQTLRNEQFF
NA	15	TRBV25-1	NA	TRBJ2-1	TGTGCCAGCAGTGAATCGGCAGGGGCGCGAAATGAGCAGTTCTTC	CASSESAGARNEQFF
NA	13	TRBV7-7	NA	TRBJ2-5	TGTGCTAGCAGCCTGGGAAGAAGGGAGACCCAGTACTTC	CASSLGRRETQYF
NA	16	TRBV6-5	NA	TRBJ1-6	TGTGCCAGCAGTTCCCCGGGGGGGAGGGGAAATTCACCCCTCCACTTT	CASSSPGGRGNSPLHF
once	14	TRBV5-1	NA	TRBJ2-5	TGCGCCAGCAGCTTAGCGGAGCCGACAGGGACCCAGTACTTC	CASSLAEPTGTQYF
NA	13	TRBV5-5	NA	TRBJ1-2	TGTGCCAGCAGCTTGGGCGCCGGGTATGGCTACACCTTC	CASSLGAGYGYTF
NA	12	TRBV30	NA	TRBJ1-5	TGTGCCTGGAATTCGGCCGACCAGCCCCAGCATTTT	CAWNSADQPQHF
NA	14	TRBV6-5	TRBD1	TRBJ1-2	TGTGCCAGCAGTTACGGGGACAGGGACTATGGCTACACCTTC	CASSYGDRDYGYTF